Following are 7 T cell receptor beta chains from one sample sequenced in a study of blood T cells in healthy people across ages. Primers used in a second PCR of about 7 to 12 cycles were a sample-barcoded 5' primer and a J-beta primer mix. TCRdb recomputed calls from the 5' RACE reads with MiXCR, one row per CDR3 protein. The repertoire consists of about 1.5 million distinct CDR3 sequences, with approximately 38% occurring once and the leading ten covering 6.5% to 10%. Sequencing was done on a sample of blood. These TCRs come from a woman aged 18-29 years in good health.

The chain joins TRBV7-2 to TRBJ2-1; the D is unclear. The CDR3 length is 16 residues. Germline assignment: CDR1 SGHTA and CDR2 FQGNSA. Trimming took 4 bases from V and 0 from J, leaving 13 bases between them. The CDR3 DNA sequence: TGTGCCAGCAGCTGGCTTGTGGGGATCTCCTACAATGAGCAGTTCTTC. As protein: CASSWLVGISYNEQFF.

This clonotype was counted between two and nine times. The rearrangement joins TRBV9 to TRBJ2-1, with D possibly being TRBD1 (6 bases). Trimming took off 1 base at V and 0 bases at J, with 17 bases between the two ends. Germline CDR1 reads SGDLS; CDR2 reads YYNGEE. The CDR3 loop spans 18 amino acids. In DNA, the CDR3 is TGTGCCAGCAGCGTAAGGGAAAGCCAGGGGTACTCCTACAATGAGCAGTTCTTC. Translation gives CASSVRESQGYSYNEQFF.

This clonotype was observed a handful of times. V gene TRBV7-9 combines with J gene TRBJ2-3; a possible D gene is TRBD2 (6 bases). V was pared by 2 bases and J by 2 bases, with 20 bases between. In germline, CDR1 is SEHNR, CDR2 FQNEAQ (reference sequence). This CDR3 region has 18 residues. The CDR3 reads CASSLSFMRDRNTDTQYF. For the CDR3, the DNA is TGTGCCAGCAGCTTATCGTTCATGCGGGATCGTAACACAGATACGCAGTATTTT. The variable domain in full, completed from reference TRBV7-9 and TRBJ2-3, reads DTGVSQNPRHKITKRGQNVTFRCDPISEHNRLYWYRQTLGQGPEFLTYFQNEAQLEKSRLLSDRFSAERPKGSFSTLEIQRTEQGDSAMYLCASSLSFMRDRNTDTQYFGPGTRLTVL.

This rearrangement joins TRBV6-5 to TRBJ2-3; 7 bases map to TRBD1. The CDR3 covers 16 residues. Unmatched junction bases numbered 10, after V lost 5 bases and J lost 2 bases. Germline lookup yields CDR1 MNHEY and CDR2 SVGAGI. CDR3 in DNA: TGTGCCAGCAGTAGGTTTTGGGACAGATCCACAGATACGCAGTATTTT. Its translation: CASSRFWDRSTDTQYF.

The V call is TRBV12-3 or TRBV12-4, the J call TRBJ1-5, with 7 bases lining up with TRBD1. The CDR3 length is 14 residues. V shed 4 bases, J shed 4 bases, and the junction held 4 bases outside the gene matches. The chain's CDR3 is CASSYRGPNQPQHF. CDR3 DNA: TGTGCCAGCAGTTACAGGGGTCCAAATCAGCCCCAGCATTTT.

This clonotype was seen at least ten times. The genes are TRBV6-1 and TRBJ2-7; possibly TRBD2 for D (6 bases). This CDR3 is 15 amino acids long. CDR1 and CDR2 from the germline V gene are MNHNS and SASEGT. V lost 3 bases and J lost 2, with 14 bases in between. Written as DNA, the CDR3 is TGTGCCAGCAGTGAGACGGGACTCCGAGCCTACGAGCAGTACTTC. Translating gives CASSETGLRAYEQYF.

This clonotype was counted between two and nine times. The rearrangement joins TRBV5-1 to TRBJ2-5; maybe TRBD1 (6 bases). CDR3 length: 15 residues. The V end lost 4 bases, the J end lost 5 bases, and 18 bases lay between the germline ends. Germline lookup yields CDR1 SGHRS and CDR2 YFSETQ. CDR3 sequence: CASSRTAVNYETQYF. The CDR3 nucleotides are TGCGCCAGCAGCCGGACAGCCGTTAATTACGAGACCCAGTACTTC.